This is a list of T cell receptor beta chains from one sample in a study of CD8 T cells in ankylosing spondylitis. TCRdb ran MiXCR on the 5' RACE reads and lists one entry per CDR3 protein. The sample lists about 440,000 distinct CDR3 sequences, roughly 15% occurring once. The specimen was blood, either unsorted or a sorted T cell fraction (not recorded which). These receptors were collected from a male donor with ankylosing spondylitis. Each CDR3 is given with its conserved first and last residue. The D gene is left open where the match is weak. Expanded clones get a size class; other rows say once, few or many, or leave the size out.

CDR3 DNA	CDR3 protein	clone size	V gene	J gene	D gene
TGTGCCATCAGTCGGGGACTAGCGGGAGCAGACACCGGGGAGCTGTTTTTT	CAISRGLAGADTGELFF	many	TRBV10-3	TRBJ2-2	TRBD2
TGCGCCAGCAGCTTCCTATCAGGGTCAGGGAATGGCTACACCTTC	CASSFLSGSGNGYTF	.	TRBV5-1	TRBJ1-2	.
TGCGCCAGCACCCAGGGACAACCGAGTTCATCCTACGAGCAGTACTTC	CASTQGQPSSSYEQYF	.	TRBV5-1	TRBJ2-7	.
TGTGCCAGCAGTTTCGTTTCGGGTGGCTTCGGGTATGGCTACACCTTC	CASSFVSGGFGYGYTF	.	TRBV12-3/TRBV12-4	TRBJ1-2	.
TGCAGTGCTAGAAGGGCCTCTAGCACAGATACGCAGTATTTT	CSARRASSTDTQYF	.	TRBV20-1	TRBJ2-3	.
TGTGCCAGCAGTTACGGGCGGACCGGGGGTGGCTACACCTTC	CASSYGRTGGGYTF	.	TRBV6-5	TRBJ1-2	.
TGTGCCAGCAGCCAAGATTTCACAGGGGGGCCCGGGGAGCTGTTTTTT	CASSQDFTGGPGELFF	.	TRBV4-2	TRBJ2-2	TRBD1
TGCGCCAGCAGCCAAGATTCGGCCTCCTGGCGGCAGTTCTTC	CASSQDSASWRQFF	many	TRBV4-1	TRBJ2-1	.
TGTGCCAGTAGTATAGAGGGCAGGGTAACAGATACGCAGTATTTT	CASSIEGRVTDTQYF	.	TRBV19	TRBJ2-3	.
TGTGCCAGCTCACCCCAACCAGGGCAGGGTGTAAATCAGCCCCAGCATTTT	CASSPQPGQGVNQPQHF	few	TRBV18	TRBJ1-5	.
TGTGCCAGCAGCCAAGTTGCGCGACTAGCGGGGGGATTCTCCTACAATGAGCAGTTCTTC	CASSQVARLAGGFSYNEQFF	.	TRBV4-2	TRBJ2-1	TRBD2
TGCAGTGCCGGCCACGGAGTTACCGGGGAGCTGTTTTTT	CSAGHGVTGELFF	many	TRBV20-1	TRBJ2-2	.
TGCAGTGCGGTATCGGGACTAGGAAACACCGGGGAGCTGTTTTTT	CSAVSGLGNTGELFF	.	TRBV20-1	TRBJ2-2	TRBD2
TGTGCCAGCAGTTTAGGGACAGGGACTAATGAAAAACTGTTTTTT	CASSLGTGTNEKLFF	many	TRBV12-3/TRBV12-4	TRBJ1-4	TRBD1
TGCAGCGTTGGCGAGGGCTGGGAGACCCAGTACTTC	CSVGEGWETQYF	.	TRBV29-1	TRBJ2-5	.
TGCAGTGCTAGTGGCGCCGGGACCCAAAAGCGCAACGAGCAGTACTTC	CSASGAGTQKRNEQYF	.	TRBV20-1	TRBJ2-7	.
TGTGCCAGCTTGCTTAGGACAAGTTCTGGGGCCAACGTCCTGACTTTC	CASLLRTSSGANVLTF	few	TRBV5-8	TRBJ2-6	.
TGTGCCAGCAGCTTATTGATCCATAGGGCAGATACGCAGTATTTT	CASSLLIHRADTQYF	.	TRBV7-3	TRBJ2-3	.
TGCGCCAGCAGCCTTCCGGGACAGCGCTCCTACAATGAGCAGTTCTTC	CASSLPGQRSYNEQFF	few	TRBV5-1	TRBJ2-1	TRBD1
TGCAGTGCTAGCGGGGGAAGCAAAAACACCGGGGAGCTGTTTTTT	CSASGGSKNTGELFF	.	TRBV20-1	TRBJ2-2	.
TGCGCCAGCAGCTTGGGAACCCTCGGGGGGGCCGGTGGCTACACCTTC	CASSLGTLGGAGGYTF	.	TRBV5-1	TRBJ1-2	.
TGTGCCAGCAGTGAAGTTCGACAGTCGAACACTGAAGCTTTCTTT	CASSEVRQSNTEAFF	few	TRBV2	TRBJ1-1	.
TGTGCCAGCAGTTTCCTAGCGGGAGGCGAGCAGTACTTC	CASSFLAGGEQYF	.	TRBV27	TRBJ2-7	TRBD2
TGTGCCAGCAGCCGGCGGGAGGGACCTGAAAAACTGTTTTTT	CASSRREGPEKLFF	.	TRBV7-2	TRBJ1-4	.
TGTGCCAGCAGTCGTGAACAGGGAGACACCATATATTTT	CASSREQGDTIYF	many	TRBV7-9	TRBJ1-3	.
TGTGCCAGCAGCCCTCTTCCGGGGGAAAAACTGTTTTTT	CASSPLPGEKLFF	few	TRBV11-2	TRBJ1-4	.
TGTGCCAGCAGACCAACAGGGGCGATGGAGACCCAGTACTTC	CASRPTGAMETQYF	.	TRBV5-4	TRBJ2-5	TRBD1
TGCAGTGCTAGAGCCCTCAGGCAAGAGACCCAGTACTTC	CSARALRQETQYF	.	TRBV20-1	TRBJ2-5	.
TGCGCCAGCGTGGGGAGCTCCTACAATGAGCAGTTCTTC	CASVGSSYNEQFF	.	TRBV4-1	TRBJ2-1	.
TGTGCCAGTTCTAGCGGGTCTGGGGCCAACGTCCTGACTTTC	CASSSGSGANVLTF	.	TRBV19	TRBJ2-6	TRBD2
TGTGCCAGCAGTTTTTATGGCCTAGCGGGCAATGAGCAGTTCTTC	CASSFYGLAGNEQFF	.	TRBV12-3/TRBV12-4	TRBJ2-1	TRBD2
TGTGCCAGCAGCCCCGGATGGCAGGGGAACTATGGCTACACCTTC	CASSPGWQGNYGYTF	.	TRBV3-1	TRBJ1-2	.
TGCGCCAGCAGCTTGAGGAGCGGGGGTCCCAGGAATGAGCAGTTCTTC	CASSLRSGGPRNEQFF	few	TRBV5-1	TRBJ2-1	TRBD2
TGCAGTGCTAGAAGGCCCGACAGGCCCCTTTCCTACGAGCAGTACTTC	CSARRPDRPLSYEQYF	.	TRBV20-1	TRBJ2-7	.
TGTGCCAGCAGCCCCGGGGGGACCGGGACTCCTCGCTTC	CASSPGGTGTPRF	.	TRBV5-6	TRBJ2-7	TRBD2
TGTGCCAGCAGCCGGCGGACTAGCGGGAGTGGTTACAATGAGCAGTTCTTC	CASSRRTSGSGYNEQFF	.	TRBV3-1	TRBJ2-1	TRBD2
TGCAGTGCTAGAGATCCGAAGGGGCCGTCCAATGAGCAGTTCTTC	CSARDPKGPSNEQFF	few	TRBV20-1	TRBJ2-1	.
TGCAGTGCTAGAGCGTCTTCGGGTCGTCCTAATGAAAAACTGTTTTTT	CSARASSGRPNEKLFF	.	TRBV20-1	TRBJ1-4	.
TGTGCCAGCAGTCAATTCGGGACAGCATATAGCAATCAGCCCCAGCATTTT	CASSQFGTAYSNQPQHF	.	TRBV6-1	TRBJ1-5	TRBD1
TGCAGTGCTAGAGATGGGAGTGAGACCCAGTACTTC	CSARDGSETQYF	few	TRBV20-1	TRBJ2-5	.
TGTGCCACCAGCAGAGATAGTAGCGGCCTAAGCTCCTACAATGAGCAGTTCTTC	CATSRDSSGLSSYNEQFF	.	TRBV15	TRBJ2-1	.
TGCAGTCCTACCAACGGTGACTATGGCCACACCTTC	CSPTNGDYGHTF	.	TRBV20-1	TRBJ1-2	.
TGTGCCACCAGCAGAGGTCAGGGGATCACAGATACGCAGTATTTT	CATSRGQGITDTQYF	few	TRBV15	TRBJ2-3	.
TGTGCCAGCAGCGTTAGTGGGGGTCATTCACCCCTCCACTTT	CASSVSGGHSPLHF	few	TRBV7-9	TRBJ1-6	.
TGTGCCACCAGTGACTCAACTAGCGGGAGTTACTACGAGCAGTACTTC	CATSDSTSGSYYEQYF	.	TRBV24-1	TRBJ2-7	TRBD2
TGTGCCAGCAGCTCCCAGACTGCACCTCCTAATGAGCAGTTCTTC	CASSSQTAPPNEQFF	.	TRBV7-3	TRBJ2-1	.
TGTGCCATCAGGTCAGGGGAGACCCAGTACTTC	CAIRSGETQYF	.	TRBV10-3	TRBJ2-5	.
TGTGCCATCAGTGTGCGGGGGGGACAAGAGACCCAGTACTTC	CAISVRGGQETQYF	.	TRBV10-3	TRBJ2-5	TRBD2
TGCGCCAGCAGCTTGATCACAGGGGGCTCCTACGAGCAGTACTTC	CASSLITGGSYEQYF	many	TRBV5-1	TRBJ2-7	TRBD1
TGCAGCGTTGAAGATTCGGGCCTGGCGTATGGCTACACCTTC	CSVEDSGLAYGYTF	.	TRBV29-1	TRBJ1-2	.
TGTGCCAGCATAGAAGGGCAAAATGAGCAGTTCTTC	CASIEGQNEQFF	.	TRBV2	TRBJ2-1	.